This is a list of T cell receptor beta chains from one sample in a study of cytomegalovirus exposure and HLA in healthy donors. This table comes from immunoSEQ multiplex PCR, and its TCRdb copy is limited to in-frame clones, with some not included. The sample gives 11,000 to 15,000 clones, 63% of which show up once; about 15% is in the top ten. The sequenced material came from PBMCs. These receptors all stem from a woman aged 45 to 65 in good health and CMV-seropositive. Both conserved end residues are part of each CDR3. A D gene is named only where the DNA matches it firmly. The listing skips clone size in some rows; elsewhere it reads once, few, many or a size class.

cdr3_aa,cdr3_nt,clone_size,v_call,d_call,j_call
CASSLGQNTEAFF,TGTGCCAGCAGCTTAGGGCAGAACACTGAAGCTTTCTTT,NA,TRBV7-2,NA,TRBJ1-1
CSVTTGMGQPQHF,TGCAGCGTGACAACAGGGATGGGGCAGCCCCAGCATTTT,NA,TRBV29-1,NA,TRBJ1-5
CSVEGGQGTFF,TGCAGCGTTGAAGGAGGTCAGGGCACGTTCTTC,NA,TRBV29-1,NA,TRBJ2-1
CASRRGGGYTF,TGTGCCAGCAGGAGGGGGGGAGGCTACACCTTC,NA,TRBV6-5,NA,TRBJ1-2
CASSQDPASGYEQYF,TGCGCCAGCAGCCAAGACCCGGCTAGCGGCTACGAGCAGTACTTC,few,TRBV4-1,TRBD2,TRBJ2-7
CASSIDSREKLFF,TGTGCCAGCAGTATCGACAGTCGCGAAAAACTGTTTTTT,few,TRBV6-5,NA,TRBJ1-4
CASSQLGEHGYTF,TGTGCCAGCAGCCAATTAGGGGAACATGGCTACACCTTC,NA,TRBV14,NA,TRBJ1-2
CASSLFQVWTEAFF,TGTGCCAGCAGTTTATTCCAGGTGTGGACTGAAGCTTTCTTT,NA,TRBV28,NA,TRBJ1-1
CSAEGYVGQGPNTEAFF,TGCAGCGCTGAGGGGTATGTAGGACAGGGGCCGAACACTGAAGCTTTCTTT,NA,TRBV29-1,TRBD1,TRBJ1-1
CSVDSSGANVLTF,TGCAGCGTCGACAGCTCTGGGGCCAACGTCCTGACTTTC,NA,TRBV29-1,NA,TRBJ2-6
CASSPQDSRYEQYF,TGTGCCAGCAGCCCTCAGGACAGTCGATACGAGCAGTACTTC,few,TRBV7-2,NA,TRBJ2-7
CASRKAGANTGELFF,TGTGCCAGCAGAAAAGCGGGTGCTAACACCGGGGAGCTGTTTTTT,NA,TRBV9,NA,TRBJ2-2
CASSPEGDRGREQYF,TGTGCCAGCAGCCCCGAAGGAGACAGGGGCCGGGAGCAGTACTTC,NA,TRBV4-2,TRBD1,TRBJ2-7
CASSLGRGTFSSNYGYTF,TGTGCCAGCAGCTTGGGTAGGGGAACATTCTCTTCTAACTATGGCTACACCTTC,NA,TRBV5-4,NA,TRBJ1-2
CASSLGGSTREQYF,TGTGCCAGCAGCCTTGGCGGGAGTACGAGAGAGCAGTACTTC,once,TRBV7-2,TRBD2,TRBJ2-7
CASSDGTSTGELFF,TGTGCCAGCAGTGACGGGACTAGCACCGGGGAGCTGTTTTTT,few,TRBV6-4,TRBD2,TRBJ2-2
CASSVTSKQTQYF,TGTGCCAGCAGCGTAACGAGTAAACAGACCCAGTACTTC,NA,TRBV9,NA,TRBJ2-5
CASSWTSDYNEQFF,TGTGCCAGCAGTTGGACTAGCGACTACAATGAGCAGTTCTTC,few,TRBV6-6,TRBD2,TRBJ2-1
CASSDLTGTANYGYTF,TGTGCCAGCAGCGACCTCACCGGGACAGCAAACTATGGCTACACCTTC,few,TRBV21-1,NA,TRBJ1-2
CASRHGRDSGANVLTF,TGTGCCAGCAGACACGGACGGGACTCTGGGGCCAACGTCCTGACTTTC,few,TRBV7-2,NA,TRBJ2-6
CAIKGQSTEAFF,TGTGCCATCAAGGGGCAGAGCACTGAAGCTTTCTTT,NA,TRBV10-3,NA,TRBJ1-1
CSVGGQLYEQYF,TGCAGCGTTGGGGGGCAGCTCTACGAGCAGTACTTC,NA,TRBV29-1,NA,TRBJ2-7
CASSMGTGSQPQHF,TGCGCCAGCAGCATGGGGACAGGGTCTCAGCCCCAGCATTTT,NA,TRBV5-1,TRBD1,TRBJ1-5
CASSLTTGGTEAFF,TGCGCCAGCAGCCTAACGACAGGGGGCACTGAAGCTTTCTTT,NA,TRBV5-1,TRBD1,TRBJ1-1
CAWSQGLYEQYF,TGTGCCTGGAGTCAGGGTCTCTACGAGCAGTACTTC,NA,TRBV30,NA,TRBJ2-7
CSVRAAGLSSYNEQFF,TGCAGCGTAAGAGCGGCGGGCTTGAGCTCCTACAATGAGCAGTTCTTC,NA,TRBV29-1,NA,TRBJ2-1
CASRRTADYEQYF,TGTGCCAGCAGGAGGACAGCCGACTACGAGCAGTACTTC,few,TRBV6-1,NA,TRBJ2-7
CASSFRTDTEAFF,TGTGCCAGCAGTTTCCGGACAGACACTGAAGCTTTCTTT,NA,TRBV28,NA,TRBJ1-1
CASSLGHRSNTEAFF,TGTGCCAGCAGCCTAGGTCACAGGTCGAACACTGAAGCTTTCTTT,once,TRBV7-2,NA,TRBJ1-1
CASSLDTEAFF,TGTGCCAGCAGCCTTGACACTGAAGCTTTCTTT,NA,TRBV28,NA,TRBJ1-1
CASTGVNEQFF,TGTGCCAGTACCGGGGTCAATGAGCAGTTCTTC,medium-sized,TRBV19,NA,TRBJ2-1
CASSSLSGANVLTF,TGTGCCAGCAGCTCGCTGAGCGGGGCCAACGTCCTGACTTTC,few,TRBV7-2,NA,TRBJ2-6
CAWRGTVYGYTF,TGTGCCTGGAGAGGGACAGTCTATGGCTACACCTTC,NA,TRBV30,TRBD1,TRBJ1-2
CASSLRGSTDTQYF,TGCGCCAGCAGCTTGCGCGGCAGCACAGATACGCAGTATTTT,NA,TRBV5-1,NA,TRBJ2-3
CATSPRTSPDTQYF,TGTGCCACCAGCCCCCGGACTAGCCCAGATACGCAGTATTTT,NA,TRBV15,TRBD2,TRBJ2-3
CAWSGGGGNYEQYF,TGTGCCTGGAGTGGGGGGGGAGGTAACTACGAGCAGTACTTC,NA,TRBV30,TRBD2,TRBJ2-7
CASIKRGGGPEAFF,TGTGCCAGCATCAAACGCGGGGGAGGCCCTGAAGCTTTCTTT,NA,TRBV6-5,NA,TRBJ1-1
CASSGSNTLNTEAFF,TGTGCCAGCAGTGGCTCCAACACCTTGAACACTGAAGCTTTCTTT,NA,TRBV6-1,NA,TRBJ1-1
CSGGTENYGYTF,TGCAGCGGGGGGACAGAGAACTATGGCTACACCTTC,NA,TRBV29-1,TRBD1,TRBJ1-2
CASSGDSYEQYF,TGCGCCAGCAGCGGGGACAGCTACGAGCAGTACTTC,NA,TRBV5-1,TRBD1,TRBJ2-7
CASSDSSGSGANVLTF,TGTGCCAGCAGTGACTCTAGCGGCTCTGGGGCCAACGTCCTGACTTTC,few,TRBV6-4,NA,TRBJ2-6
CATGSGGNEQFF,TGTGCCACGGGGTCCGGGGGCAATGAGCAGTTCTTC,medium-sized,TRBV11-1,NA,TRBJ2-1
CASSQQGAQDEKLFF,TGCGCCAGCAGCCAGCAGGGGGCGCAAGATGAAAAACTGTTTTTT,few,TRBV4-3,TRBD1,TRBJ1-4
CASSLGDSNNEQFF,TGCGCCAGCAGCTTGGGTGACAGTAACAATGAGCAGTTCTTC,few,TRBV5-1,NA,TRBJ2-1
CSVETTEYGYTF,TGCAGCGTTGAGACGACGGAGTATGGCTACACCTTC,NA,TRBV29-1,NA,TRBJ1-2
CAIKKGAGYEQYF,TGTGCCATCAAAAAGGGAGCAGGCTACGAGCAGTACTTC,NA,TRBV10-3,NA,TRBJ2-7
CASSRIQPQHF,TGTGCCAGCAGCCGTATCCAGCCCCAGCATTTT,few,TRBV28,NA,TRBJ1-5
CSVYDPGKQYF,TGCAGCGTTTATGACCCAGGGAAGCAGTACTTC,NA,TRBV29-1,NA,TRBJ2-7
CASSRGGQRLEAFF,TGTGCCAGCAGTAGAGGGGGACAGAGATTGGAAGCTTTCTTT,NA,TRBV6-1,TRBD1,TRBJ1-1
CASSRTGQFGYEQYF,TGCGCCAGCAGCCGGACTGGACAGTTTGGCTACGAGCAGTACTTC,NA,TRBV4-3,NA,TRBJ2-7
CASSIPTGGADGYTF,TGTGCCAGCAGTATCCCGACAGGGGGCGCTGATGGCTACACCTTC,NA,TRBV28,TRBD1,TRBJ1-2
CASGDGYTF,TGTGCCTCAGGGGATGGCTACACCTTC,NA,TRBV30,NA,TRBJ1-2
CASTRGETQYF,TGTGCCAGCACCCGAGGGGAGACCCAGTACTTC,NA,TRBV5-8,NA,TRBJ2-5